This paragraph covers one T cell receptor (beta chain) sequence. This record comes from a study of T cell changes during pregnancy in multiple sclerosis. Assay: immunoSEQ multiplex PCR; the TCRdb copy retains only in-frame clones and omits some. The sample consists of 35,000 to 40,000 clones, about 92% of them appearing once. The germline gives CDR1 MNHEY, CDR2 SVGAGI. The V gene lost 5 bases and the J gene lost 2 bases, with 13 bases spanning the gap. The CDR3 runs to 14 residues. V is TRBV6-5 and J is TRBJ2-7; D is unresolved. Source: CD8+ T cells from peripheral blood mononuclear cells, taken in the third trimester of pregnancy. This sequence was found in a female donor with multiple sclerosis, enrolled in a pregnancy study. The CDR3 sequence: CASSTEDSAYEQYF. The CDR3 nucleotides read TGTGCCAGCAGTACCGAAGACTCCGCCTACGAGCAGTACTTC.